This paragraph reports one T cell receptor (beta chain). The sample originates from a study of T cell responses to AZD1222 COVID-19 vaccine. Produced via immunoSEQ multiplex PCR; TCRdb's table is partial and in-frame only. The table lists 130,000 to 150,000 clones, roughly 90% of them singletons, with just over 5.5% in the top ten. Trimming stripped 6 bases from V and 3 bases from J, with 18 bases between. The germline CDR1 and CDR2 sequences are MNHEY and SVGAGI. The CDR3 covers 15 residues. The sequence was obtained from an adult in good health. The genes are TRBV6-5 and TRBJ2-7; D assignment may be TRBD1 or TRBD2 (6 bases each). Source: peripheral blood, taken on day 0 of AZD1222 vaccination. The CDR3 spells CASRAGTGTYYEQYF. The CDR3 nucleotides read TGTGCCAGCAGAGCCGGAACAGGGACTTACTACGAGCAGTACTTC.